This TCR beta chain emerged from a study of patients and donors after allogeneic stem cell transplantation. The CDR3 is 10 amino acids. The ends were cut back, 6 bases at V and 6 bases at J, with 6 bases in the middle. Germline CDR1 reads SNHLY; CDR2 reads FYNNEI. TCRdb called the RT-PCR reads again in MiXCR, with one record for every CDR3 protein. Counted here are over 150,000 distinct CDR3 sequences, around two fifths occurring once; the ten biggest clones make up 33%. The material sequenced was blood, either unsorted or a sorted T cell fraction (not recorded which). This TCR was recovered from a human donor who was either an allogeneic HSCT recipient or a stem cell or donor lymphocyte infusion donor (not recorded which). It is not recorded whose cells these are; they may come from a transplant donor. The V call is TRBV2, the J call TRBJ2-7, with no clear D. CDR3 loop: CASSDFEQYF. For the CDR3, the DNA is TGTGCCAGCAGCGACTTCGAGCAGTACTTC.